The source of this TCR beta chain is a study of PD-1 blockade in classical Hodgkin lymphoma. Study-wide context: Patients were dosed intravenously with nivolumab at 3 mg/kg every 2 weeks.

This CDR3 has 13 residues. Germline CDR1 is SEHNR and CDR2 is FQNEAQ (reference sequence). Study-level findings and limits: The authors excluded patients who started nivolumab under 1 year after ASCT. In newly diagnosed patients, baseline TCR diversity was reportedly below that of healthy donors.

Each patient relapsed following autologous stem cell transplantation, and prior brentuximab vedotin exposure differed. Complete response, partial response or progressive disease constituted the best responses recorded. Using immunoSEQ multiplex PCR, the repertoire was profiled, and TCRdb retains in-frame clones only, with some absent. The sample holds about 110,000 clones, roughly nine tenths seen once. Concerning this clone: Its antigen remains unknown. An end of the junction differs from the germline gene, which may be a read error.

The clonotype was recovered from a human donor with classical Hodgkin lymphoma. The chain has TRBV7-9 and TRBJ2-7; no reliable D call. Material: peripheral blood mononuclear cells (PBMCs), obtained before the second cycle of nivolumab. CDR3 amino acids: CATFLLKGSLVAF. The CDR3 bases are TGTGCCACTTTCCTTCTCAAAGGTTCTCTGGTTGCCTTC.